Below, one T cell receptor (beta chain) is given with its context. Its antigen is unidentified. The data stem from a study of T cells after yellow fever vaccination. Regarding the study as a whole: The booster response re-showed most primary clones: around 95% CD4, roughly 91% CD8. Researchers noted that a small share of clonotypes showed up in both CD4 and CD8 compartments. Abundant clonotypes from the bulk population could contaminate FACS-sorted repertoires.

TCRdb re-analysed the 5' RACE reads in MiXCR, keeping a single row per CDR3 protein. Of 500,000 to 650,000 distinct CDR3 sequences listed, 17% are singletons. This specimen consisted of PBMCs, obtained 5 to 6 days after the first yellow fever vaccination. This clonotype originated in a man aged 18 to 29 who received the YFV17D yellow fever vaccine.

This CDR3 is CASSKTPAGPYNEQFF. CDR3 nucleotide sequence: TGTGCCAGCAGCAAGACGCCCGCGGGCCCCTACAATGAGCAGTTCTTC. V is TRBV27 and J is TRBJ2-1, with D tentatively TRBD2 (5 bases). Germline loops: CDR1 MNHEY, CDR2 SMNVEV (reference sequence). V lost 6 bases and J lost 2, with 17 bases in between. This CDR3 has 16 residues.